This is a list of T cell receptor beta chains from one sample in a study of cytotoxic CD8 clonotypes in ibrutinib-treated CLL. Clones were sequenced by immunoSEQ multiplex PCR, and TCRdb holds only the in-frame ones, with some missing. Of 150,000 to 200,000 clones detected, 72% appear once; the ten largest clones hold 10% to 15%. The sequencing used PBMCs, collected after 24 months of ibrutinib treatment. The source is a human donor with chronic lymphocytic leukemia. Each CDR3 is given with its conserved first and last residue. A D gene is named only where the DNA matches it firmly. Clone size is stated in some rows and not others, as once, few, many or a class when expanded.

J gene	V gene	D gene	clone size	CDR3 protein	CDR3 DNA
TRBJ1-2	TRBV6-1	TRBD1	NA	CASKRTGDYYGYTF	TGTGCCAGCAAAAGGACAGGGGATTACTATGGCTACACCTTC
TRBJ2-3	TRBV6-6	NA	NA	CASSYSAGRGDTQYF	TGTGCCAGCAGTTACTCGGCAGGGCGAGGGGATACGCAGTATTTT
TRBJ2-7	TRBV28	TRBD1	once	CASSPTGNEQYF	TGTGCCAGCAGTCCGACAGGGAACGAGCAGTACTTC
TRBJ1-3	TRBV15	NA	NA	CATSRVGNTIYF	TGTGCCACCAGCAGAGTTGGAAACACCATATATTTT
TRBJ2-1	TRBV10-3	NA	NA	CAISGTRLATVDEQFF	TGTGCCATCAGTGGAACTAGACTGGCAACTGTGGATGAGCAGTTCTTC
TRBJ1-1	TRBV15	NA	NA	CATIREASFFDGAFF	TGTGCCACCATCAGAGAAGCTTCCTTTTTCGATGGAGCTTTCTTT
TRBJ2-1	TRBV2	NA	NA	CASSYQGPPYNEQFF	TGTGCCAGCAGTTATCAGGGCCCTCCCTACAATGAGCAGTTCTTC
TRBJ1-1	TRBV5-8	NA	NA	CASSFGGENTEAFF	TGTGCCAGCAGCTTCGGGGGCGAGAACACTGAAGCTTTCTTT
TRBJ2-7	TRBV27	NA	once	CASSPMDPAYEQYF	TGTGCCAGCAGTCCGATGGACCCAGCCTACGAGCAGTACTTC
TRBJ1-1	TRBV6-5	NA	NA	CASRAAYTEAFF	TGTGCCAGCAGAGCGGCGTACACTGAAGCTTTCTTT
TRBJ2-1	TRBV28	TRBD2	NA	CASSLVAGGSNNEQFF	TGTGCCAGCAGTTTAGTCGCGGGAGGGTCCAACAATGAGCAGTTCTTC
TRBJ1-1	TRBV5-1	NA	NA	CASNGPGTNTEAFF	TGCGCCAGCAACGGTCCGGGGACAAACACTGAAGCTTTCTTT
TRBJ1-1	TRBV6-6	NA	NA	CASSGDRSMNTEAFF	TGTGCCAGCAGCGGTGACAGGTCTATGAACACTGAAGCTTTCTTT
TRBJ1-2	TRBV27	NA	NA	CASSTLDGYDGYTF	TGTGCCAGCAGTACCTTAGACGGGTACGATGGCTACACCTTC
TRBJ1-2	TRBV7-9	TRBD1	NA	CASSRQGAIGYTF	TGTGCCAGCAGCAGACAGGGGGCGATTGGCTACACCTTC
TRBJ2-7	TRBV7-9	TRBD2	once	CASSFAGTSGRAQYF	TGTGCCAGCAGCTTCGCCGGGACTAGCGGGAGGGCTCAGTACTTC
TRBJ1-5	TRBV6-5	NA	NA	CASRFPGTDQPQHF	TGTGCCAGCAGATTCCCAGGAACAGATCAGCCCCAGCATTTT
TRBJ2-1	TRBV5-1	TRBD2	NA	CATNIAGGRDNEQFF	TGCGCCACCAACATAGCGGGAGGTAGGGACAATGAGCAGTTCTTC
TRBJ2-1	TRBV5-6	TRBD1	NA	CASMDRGREEEQFF	TGTGCCAGCATGGACAGGGGGCGGGAGGAGGAGCAGTTCTTC
TRBJ2-1	TRBV6-5	NA	NA	CASSSSTVHEQFF	TGTGCCAGCAGTTCCTCGACGGTCCATGAGCAGTTCTTC
TRBJ1-2	TRBV27	NA	NA	CASSFTGIGYTF	TGTGCCAGCAGTTTTACAGGGATCGGCTACACCTTC
TRBJ2-1	TRBV2	TRBD2	NA	CASSGGSKLDEQFF	TGTGCCAGCAGTGGCGGGAGTAAATTGGATGAGCAGTTCTTC